This T cell receptor (beta chain) appears in the sequencing data of a study of T cells expressing NK-cell markers. Study observations and caveats: The study found dominant NKG2C+ clonotypes at 1.0-7.0% of CD8+ T cells in five or six donors. A few donors likewise had their CD3+CD56-NKG2C+ fraction led by these clonotypes.

As to this clonotype: Its antigen remains unknown.

From germline, CDR1 is SGHVS and CDR2 FQNEAQ. This CDR3 spans 13 amino acids. 5'RACE template switching with UMIs generated TCR beta cDNA. TCRdb reanalyzed the 5' RACE reads, giving one entry per CDR3 protein sequence and no DNA. Its table lists about 260,000 distinct CDR3 sequences. The sequencing sample was made of blood T cells: a sorted CD56 or NKG2C T cell subset, CD4+ or CD8+ T cells, or bulk PBMC T cells (not recorded which). This chain connects TRBV7-8 to TRBJ2-1; no DNA is available, so the TRBD1 call from TCRdb remains unchecked. The clonotype was recovered from a man younger than 30 in good health. CDR3 amino acids: CASRDGKYNEQFF.